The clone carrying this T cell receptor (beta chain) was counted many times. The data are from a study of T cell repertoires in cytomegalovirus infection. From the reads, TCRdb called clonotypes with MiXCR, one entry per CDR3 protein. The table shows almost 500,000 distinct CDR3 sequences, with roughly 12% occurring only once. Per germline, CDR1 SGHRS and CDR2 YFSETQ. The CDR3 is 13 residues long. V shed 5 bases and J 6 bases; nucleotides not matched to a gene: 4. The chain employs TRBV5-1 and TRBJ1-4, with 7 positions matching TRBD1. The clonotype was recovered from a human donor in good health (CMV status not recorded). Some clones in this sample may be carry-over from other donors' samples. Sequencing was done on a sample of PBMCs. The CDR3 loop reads CASRPGTDEKLFF. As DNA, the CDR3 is TGCGCCAGCAGACCCGGGACAGATGAAAAACTGTTTTTT.